The clone carrying this TCR beta chain was observed many times. No antigen is known for it. Template switching by 5'RACE produced TCR cDNA, adding a universal primer site and UMIs. TCRdb used MiXCR to reprocess the 5' RACE reads, holding one entry per CDR3 protein. This table has about 310,000 distinct CDR3 sequences, roughly 3.5% appearing once. The source of the sample is a study of T cells after yellow fever vaccination. Study findings and constraints: Only a small proportion of the clonotypes turned up in both the CD4 and the CD8 compartments, likely arising from convergent recombination. High-abundance clonotypes from the bulk population could contaminate FACS-sorted repertoires.

CDR1 and CDR2 (germline): SGDLS, YYNGEE. This CDR3 region has 14 residues. V dropped 1 base and J dropped 1 base, with 5 bases sitting between them. The clonotype comes from a man aged 18 to 30 who received the YFV17D yellow fever vaccine. The sequencing here drew on PBMCs, taken on the day of the yellow fever booster vaccination. V gene TRBV9 combines with J gene TRBJ2-2; D uncertain. The CDR3 here is CASSVNVNTGELFF. The CDR3 DNA sequence: TGTGCCAGCAGCGTAAACGTGAACACCGGGGAGCTGTTTTTT.